These 9 T cell receptor beta chains were all obtained from the same sample, sequenced in a study of follicular helper T cells after annual influenza vaccination. Noted time point: 2015-2016 season, pre-vaccination. Clones were read by immunoSEQ multiplex PCR, and TCRdb kept only the in-frame ones, dropping some. The sample includes around 10,000 clones, roughly 90% of them seen just once. The material was CXCR5+ CD38- circulating T follicular helper cells from blood, obtained on the day of influenza vaccination. This sample's subset: circulating Tfh, non-naive CD4+CXCR5+PD-1+ (ICOS+CD38+ or ICOS-CD38-). Receptor source: an adult who received the influenza vaccine.

The chain uses TRBV5-5 and TRBJ1-1; perhaps TRBD1 as D (5 bases). Germline assignment: CDR1 SGHKS and CDR2 YYEKEE (reference sequence). The CDR3 is 14 residues long. V was pared by 4 bases and J by 3 bases, with 13 bases between. The CDR3 sequence: CASSTNLGDTEAFF. DNA for the CDR3: TGTGCCAGCAGCACCAACCTGGGGGACACTGAAGCTTTCTTT.

The rearrangement links TRBV27 to TRBJ1-5; D is perhaps TRBD1 (5 bases). Trimming pared 3 bases from V and 3 bases from J, leaving 21 bases between. CDR3 length: 18 amino acids. CDR1 is MNHEY, CDR2 SMNVEV, per germline (reference sequence). The CDR3 region has the DNA TGTGCCAGCAGTTTCAGGCCCCCGCAACAGGCCACCAATCAGCCCCAGCATTTT. Translating gives CASSFRPPQQATNQPQHF.

The chain combines TRBV14 with TRBJ2-1; TRBD1 matches at 7 bases. J was trimmed by 8 bases and V by 4 bases; bases with no gene match: 14. Germline V CDR1 and CDR2: SGHDN, FVKESK. This CDR3 contains 16 residues. CDR3 loop: CASSPDTWTGVDEQFF. CDR3 bases: TGTGCCAGCAGCCCTGATACCTGGACAGGAGTCGATGAGCAGTTCTTC.

This clone was picked up one time. The DNA of the CDR3 is TGTGCCAGTAGCAGACAGGGGGCGGCCTACGAGCAGTACTTC. Amino acid sequence: CASSRQGAAYEQYF. V usage is TRBV19 and J usage is TRBJ2-7; 10 bases map to TRBD1. The J segment lost 2 bases and the V segment lost 6 bases, leaving 4 bases of the junction unmatched. Per the germline V gene, CDR1 is LNHDA and CDR2 is SQIVND (reference sequence). The CDR3 totals 14 residues.

V is TRBV7-2 and J is TRBJ2-2, with D tentatively TRBD1 (5 bases). Per the germline V gene, CDR1 is SGHTA and CDR2 is FQGNSA. The CDR3 runs to 15 residues. V was trimmed by 5 bases and J by 7 bases, leaving 17 bases between them. CDR3 amino acids: CASSGAGNPGGELFF. CDR3 in DNA: TGTGCCAGCAGCGGCGCAGGGAACCCGGGCGGGGAGCTGTTTTTT. Using reference TRBV7-2 and TRBJ2-2 for the parts outside the CDR3, the full variable domain is GAGVSQSPSNKVTEKGKDVELRCDPISGHTALYWYRQSLGQGLEFLIYFQGNSAPDKSGLPSDRFSAERTGGSVSTLTIQRTQQEDSAVYLCASSGAGNPGGELFFGEGSRLTVL.

This clone has a single count. J is TRBJ1-5 and V is TRBV5-5, with a tentative D call TRBD1 (6 bases). Germline V lookup: CDR1 SGHKS, CDR2 YYEKEE (reference sequence). V was shortened by 5 bases and J by 7 bases, with 10 bases between the two germline ends. The CDR3 sequence is 12 residues long. CDR3 DNA: TGTGCCAGCAGACAGGGTCGGCAGCCCCAGCATTTT. Its translation: CASRQGRQPQHF. Combining the CDR3 with reference TRBV5-5 and TRBJ1-5 gives the whole variable domain DAGVTQSPTHLIKTRGQQVTLRCSPISGHKSVSWYQQVLGQGPQFIFQYYEKEERGRGNFPDRFSARQFPNYSSELNVNALLLGDSALYLCASRQGRQPQHFGDGTRLSIL.

The chain combines TRBV7-9 with TRBJ2-1; no firm D call. Trimming left V 3 bases short and J 0 bases short, with 12 bases between. Germline V lookup: CDR1 SEHNR, CDR2 FQNEAQ (reference sequence). This CDR3 spans 16 amino acids. CDR3 residues: CASSFMALSSYNEQFF. For the CDR3, the DNA is TGTGCCAGCAGCTTCATGGCCCTGAGCTCCTACAATGAGCAGTTCTTC.

The rearrangement uses TRBV9 and TRBJ2-7; 9 bases map to TRBD1. Germline CDR1 SGDLS, CDR2 YYNGEE. The V and J ends lost 2 bases and 2 bases, in that order; junction bases with no gene match: 5. The CDR3 has 15 residues. The CDR3 spells CASSVGGQGTYEQYF. As DNA, the CDR3 is TGTGCCAGCAGCGTGGGGGGACAGGGCACCTACGAGCAGTACTTC. Filled out from reference TRBV9 and TRBJ2-7, the complete variable domain reads DSGVTQTPKHLITATGQRVTLRCSPRSGDLSVYWYQQSLDQGLQFLIQYYNGEERAKGNILERFSAQQFPDLHSELNLSSLELGDSALYFCASSVGGQGTYEQYFGPGTRLTVT.

The J gene is TRBJ2-3, the V gene TRBV6-6; D is tentatively TRBD1 or TRBD2 (5 bases each). The germline V gene has CDR1 MNHNY and CDR2 SVGAGI (reference sequence). With 2 bases removed from V and 5 bases from J, the gap between germline ends came to 11 bases. This CDR3 region has 14 residues. CDR3 nucleotide sequence: TGTGCCAGCAGTTACGGAAGAGGGGTAGATACGCAGTATTTT. Its translation: CASSYGRGVDTQYF.